The clone carrying this TCR beta chain was recorded many times. The antigen is undetermined. The data are from a study of CD8+CD57+ T cells in acquired aplastic anemia. Study at large: Isolated CD4+ and CD8+ cells, once sorted, yielded DNA averaging roughly 3.2 ug. General study results and limits: Between patients and controls, CD8+ Simpson's diversity did not vary significantly.

Profiling that covered TCR beta VDJ and CDR3 relied on genomic DNA as its template. TCRdb used MiXCR to reprocess the reads, holding one entry per CDR3 protein. Here the sample spans more than 150,000 distinct CDR3 sequences, around 66% being singletons. The CDR3 sequence is 14 residues long. V lost 3 bases to trimming and J lost 8 bases; unmatched junction nucleotides: 6. V is TRBV12-3 or TRBV12-4 and J is TRBJ1-4; 7 bases align to TRBD1. Sequencing was done on a sample of sorted CD4+, CD8+, or CD8+CD57+ T cells (not recorded which) from PBMCs. The clonotype originates from a human donor with severe aplastic anemia or a healthy control (not recorded which). The CDR3 spells CASSFQGVGEKLFF. The CDR3 nucleotides read TGTGCCAGCAGTTTCCAGGGGGTGGGAGAAAAACTGTTTTTT.